Below are 20 T cell receptor beta chains sequenced from a single sample in a study of cytomegalovirus exposure and HLA in healthy donors. Assay: immunoSEQ multiplex PCR; the TCRdb copy retains only in-frame clones and omits some. This sample yields some 150,000 clones, of which roughly 88% are seen a single time; almost 8% belongs to the top ten. Sequencing was done on a sample of PBMCs. These TCRs come from a woman aged 18-29 years in good health and CMV-seropositive.

The rearrangement joins TRBV27 to TRBJ1-3; D may be TRBD1 (5 bases). From germline, CDR1 is MNHEY and CDR2 SMNVEV (reference sequence). V lost 0 bases and J 2 bases, leaving 5 bases between the germline ends. The CDR3 is 14 amino acids. The CDR3: CASSLSGAGNTIYF. The CDR3 nucleotides are TGTGCCAGCAGTTTATCAGGGGCTGGAAACACCATATATTTT.

The chain employs TRBV27 and TRBJ2-7; possible D gene TRBD1, 7 bases. V gave up 4 bases and J gave up 4 bases, with 14 bases separating them. The CDR3 spans 14 residues. The V gene's germline CDR1 is MNHEY and CDR2 SMNVEV (reference sequence). The CDR3 here is CASSYGGGRYEQYF. In DNA form, the CDR3 reads TGTGCCAGCAGTTATGGAGGGGGCCGGTACGAGCAGTACTTC.

This sequence joins TRBV7-9 and TRBJ2-7; TRBD1 agrees at 8 bases. The CDR3 has 14 residues. With 4 bases clipped from V and 3 bases from J, the junction kept 5 bases outside the gene matches. The V gene's germline CDR1 is SEHNR and CDR2 FQNEAQ (reference sequence). The CDR3 DNA reads as TGTGCCAGCAGCTCCGGGACAGGCGACTACGAGCAGTACTTC. This codes for CASSSGTGDYEQYF.

With regard to this clone: This CDR3 is also generated by other DNA sequences in the sample. The chain couples TRBV18 to TRBJ2-7; D gene ambiguous. Germline V CDR1 and CDR2: KGHSH, LQKENI. The V end lost 0 bases, the J end lost 4 bases, and 7 bases lay between the germline ends. This CDR3 has 13 amino acids. Written as DNA, the CDR3 is TGTGCCAGCTCACCACCTTCTAGTTACGAGCAGTACTTC. The encoded protein is CASSPPSSYEQYF.

This chain connects TRBV27 to TRBJ1-2, with 9 positions matching TRBD1. Germline trimming cut 5 bases from V and 8 bases from J; bases unmatched to any gene: 12. The CDR3 totals 15 residues. Germline loops: CDR1 MNHEY, CDR2 SMNVEV (reference sequence). CDR3 DNA sequence: TGTGCCAGCAGTCCCTGGGACAGGGTCCTCGGCGGCTACACCTTC. Amino acids: CASSPWDRVLGGYTF.

This chain joins TRBV19 and TRBJ2-7; TRBD1 agrees at 11 bases. The germline V gene encodes CDR1 LNHDA and CDR2 SQIVND (reference sequence). This CDR3 region has 15 residues. V shed 6 bases and J 6 bases; nucleotides not matched to a gene: 10. The CDR3 protein is CASRGTGTGGSEQYF. In DNA, the CDR3 is TGTGCCAGTAGGGGGACCGGGACAGGGGGTTCCGAGCAGTACTTC.

This clone was seen a single time. The CDR3 sequence: CAISERGGQQETQYF. The CDR3 DNA follows: TGTGCCATCAGCGAGCGGGGGGGGCAGCAAGAGACCCAGTACTTC. The genes are TRBV10-3 and TRBJ2-5; 10 bases agree with TRBD2. The CDR3 is 15 amino acids. Germline V CDR1 and CDR2: ENHRY, SYGVKD. Trimming cost V 6 bases and J 2 bases; bases outside gene matches: 6.

V is TRBV28 and J is TRBJ2-7, with no clear D. Germline V gene sequence: CDR1 MDHEN, CDR2 SYDVKM. Trimming cost V 3 bases and J 11 bases, with 8 bases left between them. This CDR3 has 10 residues. The CDR3 loop reads CASSFLEKYF. In DNA, the CDR3 is TGTGCCAGCAGTTTTTTAGAGAAGTACTTC.

The chain employs TRBV10-1 and TRBJ2-7; D remains unclear. The CDR3 covers 14 residues. Trimming took 11 bases from V and 3 from J, leaving 20 bases between them. CDR1 WNHNN and CDR2 SYGVQD come from the germline V gene (reference sequence). The CDR3 nucleotides read TGCGCCGGGCACTCCCTGGGCTGCTTCTACGAGCAGTACTTC. Translating it yields CAGHSLGCFYEQYF.

In nucleotides, the CDR3 is TGTGCCAGCGGGACTCAGCTAAACACCGGGGAGCTGTTTTTT. Translated, it gives CASGTQLNTGELFF. The chain carries TRBV6-5 and TRBJ2-2; D is perhaps TRBD2 (6 bases). CDR3 length: 14 residues. V lost 8 bases to trimming and J lost 2 bases, with 12 bases between them. The V gene's germline CDR1 is MNHEY and CDR2 SVGAGI.

This chain links TRBV6-5 with TRBJ1-6; no reliable D call. V lost 6 bases and J 7 bases, leaving 13 bases between the germline ends. Germline values: CDR1 MNHEY, CDR2 SVGAGI. The CDR3 totals 14 residues. CDR3 bases: TGTGCCAGCAGACCAGGACTAGCCAATTCACCCCTCCACTTT. Amino acid sequence: CASRPGLANSPLHF.

CDR3 sequence: CASSLASSGSGNTIYF. Here the CDR3 DNA reads TGTGCCAGCAGCTTAGCGTCCAGCGGCTCTGGAAACACCATATATTTT. This chain connects TRBV7-6 to TRBJ1-3; D unclear. The V gene's germline CDR1 is SGHVS and CDR2 FNYEAQ. V lost 0 bases and J 0 bases, leaving 9 bases between the germline ends. This CDR3 contains 16 residues. The full variable domain, its missing parts supplied by reference TRBV7-6 and TRBJ1-3, is GAGVSQSPRYKVTKRGQDVALRCDPISGHVSLYWYRQALGQGPEFLTYFNYEAQQDKSGLPNDRFSAERPEGSISTLTIQRTEQRDSAMYRCASSLASSGSGNTIYFGEGSWLTVV.

V usage is TRBV11-3 and J usage is TRBJ2-1; a weak D match, TRBD1 (5 bases). The CDR3 loop spans 12 amino acids. Between the trimmed V and J ends, which lost 2 bases and 9 bases, there was a span of 8 bases. Germline V gene lookup returns CDR1 SGHNT and CDR2 YENEEA. The CDR3 here is CASSLPGLEQFF. CDR3 bases: TGTGCCAGCAGCTTACCAGGGCTTGAGCAGTTCTTC.

The gene calls are TRBV5-3 and TRBJ1-6; a possible D gene is TRBD1 (5 bases). TRBV5-3 is an open reading frame, and its role is uncertain. The CDR3 extends over 15 amino acids. V gave up 4 bases and J gave up 14 bases, with 22 bases separating them. This CDR3 is CARSRGFSRIKALHF. The CDR3 nucleotides read TGTGCCAGAAGCCGGGGGTTTAGTCGAATTAAGGCCCTCCACTTT.

This chain joins TRBV4-3 and TRBJ2-5; possible D gene TRBD2, 5 bases. Germline CDR1 reads LGHNA; CDR2 reads YSLEER. Trimming cost V 4 bases and J 9 bases, with 21 bases left between them. This CDR3 comprises 15 residues. The CDR3 sequence: CASSLELREGSAQYF. Here the CDR3 DNA reads TGCGCCAGCAGCCTTGAACTGAGGGAAGGTTCGGCCCAGTACTTC.

The chain couples TRBV18 to TRBJ1-1; no firm D call. V was trimmed by 3 bases and J by 3 bases, leaving 11 bases between them. The V gene's germline CDR1 is KGHSH and CDR2 LQKENI. This CDR3 is 14 amino acids long. CDR3 DNA: TGTGCCAGCTCACCGCAAATCCCGGACACTGAAGCTTTCTTT. This sequence encodes CASSPQIPDTEAFF.

This chain connects TRBV4-1 to TRBJ2-1, with TRBD2 matching 8 bases. CDR3 length: 15 amino acids. CDR1 is MGHRA and CDR2 is YSYEKL in the germline V gene. The ends lost 4 bases at V and 6 bases at J; junction bases unmatched: 8. The CDR3 DNA is TGCGCCAGCAGCCCGGGGACTAGTAAAGGCAATGAGCAGTTCTTC. The encoded protein is CASSPGTSKGNEQFF.

V is TRBV14 and J is TRBJ1-2, with D unresolved. With 1 base removed from V and 8 bases from J, the gap between germline ends came to 11 bases. This CDR3 contains 13 residues. Per the germline V gene, CDR1 is SGHDN and CDR2 is FVKESK. CDR3 amino acids: CASSQVRWRGYTF. CDR3 in DNA: TGTGCCAGCAGCCAAGTCAGGTGGAGGGGCTACACCTTC.

The chain recombines TRBV10-3 with TRBJ2-3; 10 bases are a match to TRBD2. V gave up 6 bases and J gave up 6 bases; unmatched junction bases: 9. Germline CDR1 is ENHRY and CDR2 is SYGVKD. The CDR3 loop spans 15 amino acids. The CDR3 nucleotides read TGTGCCATCAGGAGTCAACTAGCGGGGCCTGATACGCAGTATTTT. Translating it yields CAIRSQLAGPDTQYF.

This sequence joins TRBV15 and TRBJ2-7, with TRBD1 matching 7 bases. CDR1 and CDR2 from the germline V gene are LNHNV and YYDKDF (reference sequence). After removal of 2 bases from V and 2 bases from J, the junction contained 12 bases not matched to a gene. CDR3 length: 17 amino acids. Here the CDR3 reads CATSRKLKQGTPYEQYF. In nucleotides, the CDR3 is TGTGCCACCAGCAGAAAACTTAAACAGGGGACCCCCTACGAGCAGTACTTC.